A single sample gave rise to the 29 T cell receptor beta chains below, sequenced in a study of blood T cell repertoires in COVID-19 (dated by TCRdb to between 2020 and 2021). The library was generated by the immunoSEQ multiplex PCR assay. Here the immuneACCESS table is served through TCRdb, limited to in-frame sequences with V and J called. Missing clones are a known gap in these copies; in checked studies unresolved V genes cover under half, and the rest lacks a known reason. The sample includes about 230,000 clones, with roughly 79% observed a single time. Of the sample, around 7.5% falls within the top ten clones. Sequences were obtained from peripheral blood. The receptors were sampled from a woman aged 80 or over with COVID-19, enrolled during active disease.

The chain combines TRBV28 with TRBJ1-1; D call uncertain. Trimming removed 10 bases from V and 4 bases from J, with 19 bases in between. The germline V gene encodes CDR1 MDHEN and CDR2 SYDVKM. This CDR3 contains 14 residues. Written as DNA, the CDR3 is TGTGCCACCATGTCCGCGGGAATTGGCACTGAAGCTTTCTTT. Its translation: CATMSAGIGTEAFF. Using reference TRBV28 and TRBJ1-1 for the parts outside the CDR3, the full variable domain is DVKVTQSSRYLVKRTGEKVFLECVQDMDHENMFWYRQDPGLGLRLIYFSYDVKMKEKGDIPEGYSVSREKKERFSLILESASTNQTSMYLCATMSAGIGTEAFFGQGTRLTVV.

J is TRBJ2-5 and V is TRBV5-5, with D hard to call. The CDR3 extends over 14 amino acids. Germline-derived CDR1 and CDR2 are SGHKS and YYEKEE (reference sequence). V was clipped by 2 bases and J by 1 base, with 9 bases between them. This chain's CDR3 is CASSLSGTQETQYF. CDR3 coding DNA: TGTGCCAGCAGCTTATCAGGTACCCAAGAGACCCAGTACTTC.

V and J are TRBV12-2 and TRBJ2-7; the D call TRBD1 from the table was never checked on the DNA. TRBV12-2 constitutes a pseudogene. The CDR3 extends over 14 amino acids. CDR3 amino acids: CASRSRGFTYEQYF. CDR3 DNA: TGTGCAAGTCGCTCTAGGGGTTTCACCTACGAGCAGTACTTC.

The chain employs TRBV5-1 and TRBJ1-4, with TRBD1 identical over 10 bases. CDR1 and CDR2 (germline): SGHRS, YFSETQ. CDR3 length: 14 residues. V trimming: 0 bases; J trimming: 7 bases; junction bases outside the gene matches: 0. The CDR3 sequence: CASSLGDRGEKLFF. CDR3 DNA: TGCGCCAGCAGCTTGGGGGACAGGGGTGAAAAACTGTTTTTT.

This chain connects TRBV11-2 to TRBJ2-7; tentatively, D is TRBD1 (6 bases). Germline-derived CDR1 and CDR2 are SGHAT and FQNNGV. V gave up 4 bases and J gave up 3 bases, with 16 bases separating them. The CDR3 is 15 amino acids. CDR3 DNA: TGTGCCAGCAGCTCTCTTTCAGGGGTGGGCTACGAGCAGTACTTC. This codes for CASSSLSGVGYEQYF.

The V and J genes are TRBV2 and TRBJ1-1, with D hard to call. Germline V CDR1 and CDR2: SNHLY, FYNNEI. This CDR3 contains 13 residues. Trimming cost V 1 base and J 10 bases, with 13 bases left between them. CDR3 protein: CASSEDPGVLAFF. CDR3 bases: TGTGCCAGCAGTGAAGATCCCGGGGTACTAGCTTTCTTT.

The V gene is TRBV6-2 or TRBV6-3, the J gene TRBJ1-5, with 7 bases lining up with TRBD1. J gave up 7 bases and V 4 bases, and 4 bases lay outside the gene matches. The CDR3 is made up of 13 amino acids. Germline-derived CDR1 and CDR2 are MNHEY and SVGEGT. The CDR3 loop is CASSLQGFQPQHF. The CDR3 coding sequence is TGTGCCAGCAGTTTACAGGGGTTCCAGCCCCAGCATTTT.

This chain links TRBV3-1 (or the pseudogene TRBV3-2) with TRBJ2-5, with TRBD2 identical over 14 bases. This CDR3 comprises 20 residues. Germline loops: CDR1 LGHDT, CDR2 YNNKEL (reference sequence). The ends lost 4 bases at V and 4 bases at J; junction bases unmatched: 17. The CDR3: CASSRVLTGTGTSGGETQYF. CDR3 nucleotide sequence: TGTGCCAGCAGCCGGGTATTAACTGGCACCGGGACTAGCGGGGGAGAGACCCAGTACTTC.

CDR3 DNA sequence: TGTGCCAGCAGCTTAGCGAATCAGGGGAAACTGTTTTTT. This encodes CASSLANQGKLFF. The genes are TRBV7-6 and TRBJ1-4, with D maybe TRBD1 (6 bases). The CDR3 totals 13 residues. Germline V gene sequence: CDR1 SGHVS, CDR2 FNYEAQ. The ends were cut back, 0 bases at V and 11 bases at J, with 10 bases in the middle.

In DNA, the CDR3 is TGTGCCAGCAGTGAAGCCAGTTATAGCAATCAGCCCCAGCATTTT. Protein: CASSEASYSNQPQHF. This chain connects TRBV2 to TRBJ1-5, with unresolved D. The CDR3 is made up of 15 amino acids. V gave up 0 bases and J gave up 0 bases, with 6 bases separating them. CDR1 is SNHLY and CDR2 is FYNNEI in the germline V gene. The whole variable domain, filled in from reference TRBV2 and TRBJ1-5, reads EPEVTQTPSHQVTQMGQEVILRCVPISNHLYFYWYRQILGQKVEFLVSFYNNEISEKSEIFDDQFSVERPDGSNFTLKIRSTKLEDSAMYFCASSEASYSNQPQHFGDGTRLSIL.

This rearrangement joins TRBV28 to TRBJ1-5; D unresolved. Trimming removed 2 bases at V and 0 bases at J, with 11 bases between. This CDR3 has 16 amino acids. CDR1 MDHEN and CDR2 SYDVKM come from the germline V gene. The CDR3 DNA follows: TGTGCCAGCAGTTTACAGTCTGGTTATAGCAATCAGCCCCAGCATTTT. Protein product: CASSLQSGYSNQPQHF.

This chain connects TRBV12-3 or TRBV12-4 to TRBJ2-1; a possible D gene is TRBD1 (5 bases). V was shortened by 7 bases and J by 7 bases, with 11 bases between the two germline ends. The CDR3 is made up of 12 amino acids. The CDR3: CASTGKANEQFF. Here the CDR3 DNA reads TGTGCCAGCACAGGGAAAGCGAATGAGCAGTTCTTC.

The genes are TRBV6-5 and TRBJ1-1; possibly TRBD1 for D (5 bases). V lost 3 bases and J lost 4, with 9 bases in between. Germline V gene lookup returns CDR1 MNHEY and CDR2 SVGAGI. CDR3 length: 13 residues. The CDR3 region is CASSYLDSTEAFF. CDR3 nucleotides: TGTGCCAGCAGTTATTTAGACAGCACTGAAGCTTTCTTT.

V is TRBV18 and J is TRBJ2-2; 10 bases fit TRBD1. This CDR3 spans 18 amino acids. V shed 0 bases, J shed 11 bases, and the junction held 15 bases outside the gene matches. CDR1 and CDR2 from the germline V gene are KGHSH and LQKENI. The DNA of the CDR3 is TGTGCCAGCTCACCACCGAACCGAGACAGGGGGCCGGTCAGCGAGCTGTTTTTT. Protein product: CASSPPNRDRGPVSELFF. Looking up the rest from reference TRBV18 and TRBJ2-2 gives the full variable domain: NAGVMQNPRHLVRRRGQEARLRCSPMKGHSHVYWYRQLPEEGLKFMVYLQKENIIDESGMPKERFSAEFPKEGPSILRIQQVVRGDSAAYFCASSPPNRDRGPVSELFFGEGSRLTVL.

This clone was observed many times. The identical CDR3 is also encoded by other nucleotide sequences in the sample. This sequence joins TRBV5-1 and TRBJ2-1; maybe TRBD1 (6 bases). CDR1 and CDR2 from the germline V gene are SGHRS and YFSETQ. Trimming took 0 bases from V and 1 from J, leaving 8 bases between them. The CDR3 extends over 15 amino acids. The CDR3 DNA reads TGCGCCAGCAGCTTGGAGCAGGGGTCCTACAATGAGCAGTTCTTC. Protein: CASSLEQGSYNEQFF.

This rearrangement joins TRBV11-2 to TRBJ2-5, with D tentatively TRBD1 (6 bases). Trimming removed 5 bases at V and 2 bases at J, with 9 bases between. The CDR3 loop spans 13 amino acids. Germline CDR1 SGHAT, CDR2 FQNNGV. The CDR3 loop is CASSPQGQETQYF. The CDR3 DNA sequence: TGTGCCAGCAGCCCCCAGGGGCAAGAGACCCAGTACTTC.

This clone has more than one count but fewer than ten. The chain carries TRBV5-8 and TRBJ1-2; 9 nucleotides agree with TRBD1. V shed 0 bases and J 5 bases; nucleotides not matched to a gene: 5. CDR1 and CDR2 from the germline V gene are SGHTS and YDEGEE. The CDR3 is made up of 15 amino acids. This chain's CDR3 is CASSLGDRAMYGYTF. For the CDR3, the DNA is TGTGCCAGCAGCTTGGGGGACAGGGCGATGTATGGCTACACCTTC. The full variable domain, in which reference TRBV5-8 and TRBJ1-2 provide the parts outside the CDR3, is EAGVTQSPTHLIKTRGQQATLRCSPISGHTSVYWYQQALGLGLQFLLWYDEGEERNRGNFPPRFSGRQFPNYSSELNVNALELEDSALYLCASSLGDRAMYGYTFGSGTRLTVV.

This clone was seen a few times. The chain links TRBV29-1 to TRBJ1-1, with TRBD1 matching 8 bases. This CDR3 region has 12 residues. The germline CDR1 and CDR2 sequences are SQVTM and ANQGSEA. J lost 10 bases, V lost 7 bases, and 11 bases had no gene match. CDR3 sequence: CSAHSVGTGAFF. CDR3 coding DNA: TGCAGCGCCCACTCTGTTGGGACAGGAGCTTTCTTT.

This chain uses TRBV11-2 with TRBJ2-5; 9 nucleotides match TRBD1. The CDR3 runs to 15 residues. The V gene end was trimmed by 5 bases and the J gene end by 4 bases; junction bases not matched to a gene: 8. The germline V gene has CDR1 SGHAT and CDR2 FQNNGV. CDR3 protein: CASSLTGGVGETQYF. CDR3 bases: TGTGCCAGCAGCCTGACAGGGGGAGTGGGAGAGACCCAGTACTTC. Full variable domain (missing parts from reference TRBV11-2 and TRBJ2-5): EAGVAQSPRYKIIEKRQSVAFWCNPISGHATLYWYQQILGQGPKLLIQFQNNGVVDDSQLPKDRFSAERLKGVDSTLKIQPAKLEDSAVYLCASSLTGGVGETQYFGPGTRLLVL.

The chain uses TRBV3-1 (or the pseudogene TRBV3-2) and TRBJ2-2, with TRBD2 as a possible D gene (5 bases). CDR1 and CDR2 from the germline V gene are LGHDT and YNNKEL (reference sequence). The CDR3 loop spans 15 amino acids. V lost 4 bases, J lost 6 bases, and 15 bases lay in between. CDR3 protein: CASSRVRGSPGELFF. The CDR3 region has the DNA TGTGCCAGCAGCCGCGTACGGGGTTCTCCCGGGGAGCTGTTTTTT.

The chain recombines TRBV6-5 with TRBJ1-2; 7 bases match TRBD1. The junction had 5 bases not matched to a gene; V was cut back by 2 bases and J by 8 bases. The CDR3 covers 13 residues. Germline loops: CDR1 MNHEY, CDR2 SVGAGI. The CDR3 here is CASSYKGARGYTF. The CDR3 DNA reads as TGTGCCAGCAGTTACAAGGGGGCGCGAGGCTACACCTTC.

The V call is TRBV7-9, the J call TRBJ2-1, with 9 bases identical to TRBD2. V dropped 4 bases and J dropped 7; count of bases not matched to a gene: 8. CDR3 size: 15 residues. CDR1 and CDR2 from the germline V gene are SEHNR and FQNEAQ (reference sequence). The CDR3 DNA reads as TGTGCCAGCAGCTCCGGGACTAGCAACGGTAATGAGCAGTTCTTC. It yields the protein CASSSGTSNGNEQFF. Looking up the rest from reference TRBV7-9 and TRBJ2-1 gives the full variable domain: DTGVSQNPRHKITKRGQNVTFRCDPISEHNRLYWYRQTLGQGPEFLTYFQNEAQLEKSRLLSDRFSAERPKGSFSTLEIQRTEQGDSAMYLCASSSGTSNGNEQFFGPGTRLTVL.

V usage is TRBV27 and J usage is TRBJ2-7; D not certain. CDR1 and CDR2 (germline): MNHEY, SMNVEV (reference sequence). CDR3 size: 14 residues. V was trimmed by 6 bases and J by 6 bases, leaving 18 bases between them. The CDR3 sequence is CASSLAASTGEQYF. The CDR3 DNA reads TGTGCCAGCAGCCTCGCGGCTAGTACGGGCGAGCAGTACTTC.

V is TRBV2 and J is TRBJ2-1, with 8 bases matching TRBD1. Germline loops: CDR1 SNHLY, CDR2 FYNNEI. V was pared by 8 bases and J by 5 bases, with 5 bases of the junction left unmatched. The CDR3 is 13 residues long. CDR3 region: CASAGQGDNEQFF. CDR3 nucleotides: TGTGCCAGCGCTGGACAGGGAGACAATGAGCAGTTCTTC.

The CDR3 DNA follows: TGTGCCACCAGTGCCTCGGGGGGGTGGGAATACAATGAGCAGTTCTTC. Translated: CATSASGGWEYNEQFF. The rearrangement links TRBV24-1 to TRBJ2-1; TRBD2 aligns across 8 bases. Germline CDR1 KGHDR, CDR2 SFDVKD. This CDR3 is built from 16 residues. The trim removed 5 bases at V and 4 bases at J, leaving 9 bases unmatched.

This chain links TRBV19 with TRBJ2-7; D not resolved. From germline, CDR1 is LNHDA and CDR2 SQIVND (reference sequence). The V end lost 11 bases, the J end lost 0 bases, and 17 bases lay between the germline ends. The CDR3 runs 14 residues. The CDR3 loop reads CASRFDGRSYEQYF. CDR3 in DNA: TGTGCCTCGAGGTTCGACGGTCGCTCCTACGAGCAGTACTTC.

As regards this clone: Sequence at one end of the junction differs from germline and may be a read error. CDR3 in amino acids: CASSLTRGDTQYF. CDR3 bases: TGTGCCAGCAGCCTAACCCGGGGTGATACGCAGTATTTT. The chain couples TRBV7-3 to TRBJ2-3, with D possibly being TRBD2 (5 bases). CDR3 length: 13 amino acids. Germline V gene lookup returns CDR1 SGHTA and CDR2 FQGTGA. The whole variable domain, remainder taken from reference TRBV7-3 and TRBJ2-3, is GAGVSQTPSNKVTEKGKYVELRCDPISGHTALYWYRQSLGQGPEFLIYFQGTGAADDSGLPNDRFFAVRPEGSVSTLKIQRTERGDSAVYLCASSLTRGDTQYFGPGTRLTVL.

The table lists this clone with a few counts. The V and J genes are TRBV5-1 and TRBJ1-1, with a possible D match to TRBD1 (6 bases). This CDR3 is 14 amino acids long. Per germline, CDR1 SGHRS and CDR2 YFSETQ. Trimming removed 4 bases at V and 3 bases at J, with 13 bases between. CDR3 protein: CASSEDDRYTEAFF. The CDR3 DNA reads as TGCGCCAGCAGCGAAGATGACAGGTACACTGAAGCTTTCTTT.

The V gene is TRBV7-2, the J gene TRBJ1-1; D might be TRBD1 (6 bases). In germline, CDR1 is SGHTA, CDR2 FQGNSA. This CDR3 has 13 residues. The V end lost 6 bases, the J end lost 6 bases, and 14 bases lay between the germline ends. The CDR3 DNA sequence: TGTGCCAGCAGACAGGGTGGTAAGGCTGAAGCTTTCTTT. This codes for CASRQGGKAEAFF.